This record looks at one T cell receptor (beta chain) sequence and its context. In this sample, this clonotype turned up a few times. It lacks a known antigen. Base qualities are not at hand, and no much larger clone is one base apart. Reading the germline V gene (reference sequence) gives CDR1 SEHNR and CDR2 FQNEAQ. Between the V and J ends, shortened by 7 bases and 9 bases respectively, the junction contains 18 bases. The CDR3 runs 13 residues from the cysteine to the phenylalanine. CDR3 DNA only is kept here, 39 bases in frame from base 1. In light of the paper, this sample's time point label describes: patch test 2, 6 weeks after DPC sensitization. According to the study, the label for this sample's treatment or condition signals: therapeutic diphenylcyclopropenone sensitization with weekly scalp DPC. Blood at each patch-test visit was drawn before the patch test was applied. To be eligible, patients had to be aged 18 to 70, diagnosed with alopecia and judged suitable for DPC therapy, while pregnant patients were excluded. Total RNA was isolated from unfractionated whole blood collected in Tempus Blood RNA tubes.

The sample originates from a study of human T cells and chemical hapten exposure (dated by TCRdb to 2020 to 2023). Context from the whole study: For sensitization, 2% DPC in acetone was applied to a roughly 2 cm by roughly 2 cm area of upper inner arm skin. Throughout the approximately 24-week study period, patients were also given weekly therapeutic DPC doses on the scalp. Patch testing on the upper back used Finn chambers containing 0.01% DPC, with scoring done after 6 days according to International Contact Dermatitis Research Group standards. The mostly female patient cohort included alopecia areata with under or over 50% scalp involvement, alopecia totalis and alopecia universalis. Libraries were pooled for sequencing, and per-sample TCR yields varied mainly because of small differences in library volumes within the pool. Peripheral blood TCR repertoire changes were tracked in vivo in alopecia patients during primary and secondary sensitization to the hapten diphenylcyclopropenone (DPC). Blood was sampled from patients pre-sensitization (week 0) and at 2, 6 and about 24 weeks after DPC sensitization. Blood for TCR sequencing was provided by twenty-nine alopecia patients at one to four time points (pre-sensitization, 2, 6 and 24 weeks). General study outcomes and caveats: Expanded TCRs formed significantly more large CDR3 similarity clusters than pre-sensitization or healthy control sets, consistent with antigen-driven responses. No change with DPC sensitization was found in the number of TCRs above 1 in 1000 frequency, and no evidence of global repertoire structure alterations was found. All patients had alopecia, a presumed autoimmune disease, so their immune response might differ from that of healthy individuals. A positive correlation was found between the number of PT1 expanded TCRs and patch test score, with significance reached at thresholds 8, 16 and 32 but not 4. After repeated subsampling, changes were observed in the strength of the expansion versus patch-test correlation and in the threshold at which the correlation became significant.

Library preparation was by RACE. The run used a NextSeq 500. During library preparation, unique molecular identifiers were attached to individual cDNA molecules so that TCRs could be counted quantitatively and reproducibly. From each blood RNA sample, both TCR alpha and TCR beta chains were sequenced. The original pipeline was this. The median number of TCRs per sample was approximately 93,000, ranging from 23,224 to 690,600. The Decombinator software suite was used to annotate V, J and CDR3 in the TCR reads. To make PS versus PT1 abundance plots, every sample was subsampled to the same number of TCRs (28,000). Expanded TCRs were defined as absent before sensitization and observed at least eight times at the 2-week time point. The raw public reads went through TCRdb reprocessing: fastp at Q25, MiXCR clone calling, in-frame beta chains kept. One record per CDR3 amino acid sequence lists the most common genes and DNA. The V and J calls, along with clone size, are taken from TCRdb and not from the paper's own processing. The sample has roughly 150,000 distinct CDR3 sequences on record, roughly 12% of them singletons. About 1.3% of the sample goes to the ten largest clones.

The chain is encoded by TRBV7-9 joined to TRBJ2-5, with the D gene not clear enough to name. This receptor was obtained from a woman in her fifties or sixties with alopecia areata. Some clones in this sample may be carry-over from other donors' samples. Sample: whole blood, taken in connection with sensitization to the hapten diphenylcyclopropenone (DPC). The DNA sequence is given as TGTGCCAGCACCAAACTGGGCTTCGGTGCCCAGTACTTC. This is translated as CASTKLGFGAQYF.